The sequence of this TCR beta chain was determined in a study of T cells in Graves' hyperthyroidism and ophthalmopathy. Study information: Specimen type is peripheral blood, collected at initial diagnosis prior to any treatment. Study-level points and caveats: A 13 V-J model separated ophthalmopathy from stable hyperthyroidism. Most thyroid clonotypes with frequency above 0.001 were detected in blood.

The CDR3 sequence is 15 residues long. V lost 6 bases to trimming and J lost 5 bases, with 19 bases between them. Germline V lookup: CDR1 KGHSH, CDR2 LQKENI. Diagnostic assessment was based on clinical symptoms, serum thyroxine and TRAb, thyroid ultrasound and orbital computed tomography. Amplification yielded TCR beta CDR3 regions, with RNA transcripts as the source. The HTBI primer set served for first-round RT-PCR of the TCR CDR3. Each CDR3 protein gets one entry after TCRdb re-called the multiplex PCR reads with MiXCR. This sample has more than 300,000 distinct CDR3 sequences, with around 13% found just once. The table lists this clonotype with many counts. Antigen unknown.

Sequenced material: blood. The chain combines TRBV18 with TRBJ1-1; D might be TRBD1 (6 bases). The TCR was taken from a woman in her twenties or thirties with Graves' ophthalmopathy. CDR3 nucleotide sequence: TGTGCCAGCTCGGTGATCAGGGGTAGTGATACTGAAGCTTTCTTT. Protein: CASSVIRGSDTEAFF.